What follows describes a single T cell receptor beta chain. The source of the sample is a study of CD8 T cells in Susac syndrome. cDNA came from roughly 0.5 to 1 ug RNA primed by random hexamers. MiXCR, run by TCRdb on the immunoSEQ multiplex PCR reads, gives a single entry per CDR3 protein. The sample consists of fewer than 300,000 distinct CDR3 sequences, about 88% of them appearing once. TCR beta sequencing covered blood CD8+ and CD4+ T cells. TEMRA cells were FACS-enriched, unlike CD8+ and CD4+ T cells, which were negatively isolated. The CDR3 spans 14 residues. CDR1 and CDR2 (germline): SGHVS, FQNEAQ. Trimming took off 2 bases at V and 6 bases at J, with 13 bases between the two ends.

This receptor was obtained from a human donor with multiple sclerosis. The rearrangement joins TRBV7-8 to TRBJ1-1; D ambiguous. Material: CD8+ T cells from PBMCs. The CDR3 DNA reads TGTGCCAGCAGCTTAATGGTAGGAACGGCTGAAGCTTTCTTT. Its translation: CASSLMVGTAEAFF.